The T cell receptor (beta chain) under discussion was sequenced for a study of neurological immune-mediated disorders. This clonotype was counted ten times or more. TCRdb processed the 5' RACE reads anew with MiXCR; each CDR3 protein has one entry. Of 50,000 to 70,000 distinct CDR3 sequences listed, 2% to 2.5% are singletons. The CDR3 runs to 16 residues. Germline V lookup: CDR1 SGDLS, CDR2 YYNGEE. V trimming: 3 bases; J trimming: 0 bases; junction bases outside the gene matches: 5. The sample taken for sequencing was PBMCs. This receptor was obtained from a man aged 45-60 years with multiple sclerosis. This chain links TRBV9 with TRBJ2-1; TRBD1 agrees at 8 bases. The chain's CDR3 is CASSAITGGSYNEQFF. CDR3 bases: TGTGCCAGCAGCGCCATAACAGGGGGCTCCTACAATGAGCAGTTCTTC.